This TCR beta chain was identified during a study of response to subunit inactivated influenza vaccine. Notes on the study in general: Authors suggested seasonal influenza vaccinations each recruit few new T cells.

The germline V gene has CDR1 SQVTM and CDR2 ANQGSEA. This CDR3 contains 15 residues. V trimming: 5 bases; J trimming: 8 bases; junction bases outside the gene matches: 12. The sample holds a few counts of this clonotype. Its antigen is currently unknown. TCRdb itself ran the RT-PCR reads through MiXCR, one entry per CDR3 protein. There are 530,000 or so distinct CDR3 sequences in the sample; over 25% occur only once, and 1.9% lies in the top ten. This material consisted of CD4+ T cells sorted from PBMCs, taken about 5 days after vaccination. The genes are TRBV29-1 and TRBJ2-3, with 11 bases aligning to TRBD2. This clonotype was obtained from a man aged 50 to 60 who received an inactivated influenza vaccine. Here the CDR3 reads CSVSSLLAGEGTQYF. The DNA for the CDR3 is TGCAGCGTTTCTTCCCTACTAGCGGGAGAAGGTACGCAGTATTTT.